Presented here are 28 T cell receptor beta chains from one specimen sequenced in a study of blood T cell repertoires in COVID-19. TCRdb's table, derived via immunoSEQ multiplex PCR, lists solely in-frame clones and lacks some. The sample lists around 290,000 clones, approximately 86% occurring once. The sample was PBMCs or T cells enriched from blood (not recorded which). The receptors shown here come from a woman between 18 and 29 years old who had recovered from COVID-19.

The CDR3 loop reads CASSFAGLAGGHQETQYF. CDR3 in DNA: TGCGCCAGCAGCTTTGCGGGACTAGCGGGGGGTCACCAAGAGACCCAGTACTTC. The gene calls are TRBV5-1 and TRBJ2-5, with 15 bases aligning to TRBD2. Germline-derived CDR1 and CDR2 are SGHRS and YFSETQ. V was pared by 2 bases and J by 0 bases, with 5 bases of the junction left unmatched. This CDR3 is 18 amino acids long.

This clone has a handful of counts. V gene TRBV6-2 or TRBV6-3 combines with J gene TRBJ2-7; the D gene is possibly TRBD1 (6 bases). Germline CDR1 is MNHEY and CDR2 is SVGEGT. Trimming took off 5 bases at V and 7 bases at J, with 21 bases between the two ends. The CDR3 runs to 15 residues. CDR3: CASSLQGPTVGEQYF. The CDR3 DNA is TGTGCCAGCAGTCTACAGGGACCAACAGTGGGAGAGCAGTACTTC.

The chain employs TRBV7-2 and TRBJ2-7, with 8 positions matching TRBD2. J lost 2 bases, V lost 1 base, and 7 bases had no gene match. CDR3 length: 16 residues. Germline V gene lookup returns CDR1 SGHTA and CDR2 FQGNSA. CDR3 amino acids: CASSLGRGRLTYEQYF. CDR3 nucleotides: TGTGCCAGCAGCTTAGGTCGCGGGAGGTTGACCTACGAGCAGTACTTC.

This chain links TRBV11-3 with TRBJ2-1; TRBD2 aligns across 9 bases. CDR3 length: 19 amino acids. The germline V gene encodes CDR1 SGHNT and CDR2 YENEEA. V gave up 5 bases and J gave up 1 base; unmatched junction bases: 15. CDR3 sequence: CASSPLGLANLQSYNEQFF. The CDR3 bases are TGTGCCAGCAGCCCGCTGGGACTAGCTAACCTCCAGTCCTACAATGAGCAGTTCTTC.

The chain is built from TRBV6-2 or TRBV6-3 and TRBJ1-3; D is uncertain. There are 13 residues in the CDR3. The V end was cut by 2 bases, the J end by 8 bases, with 10 bases between. Germline V gene data show CDR1 as MNHEY and CDR2 as SVGEGT. CDR3 amino acids: CASSYGGGDTIYF. CDR3 bases: TGTGCCAGCAGTTACGGCGGCGGGGACACCATATATTTT.

This clone turned up a few times. The V call is TRBV5-5, the J call TRBJ2-6; no definite D call. Per germline, CDR1 SGHKS and CDR2 YYEKEE (reference sequence). The ends were cut back, 2 bases at V and 0 bases at J, with 6 bases in the middle. The CDR3 length is 15 residues. The CDR3 DNA follows: TGTGCCAGCAGCTTCTACGACTCTGGGGCCAACGTCCTGACTTTC. Its translation is CASSFYDSGANVLTF.

This clone has just a few counts. This chain uses TRBV6-2 or TRBV6-3 with TRBJ2-1; 7 nucleotides agree with TRBD2. With V trimmed by 2 bases and J by 6 bases, 7 bases remained unmatched. Germline V gene data show CDR1 as MNHEY and CDR2 as SVGEGT. The CDR3 spans 15 residues. The CDR3, as DNA: TGTGCCAGCAGTTACGTGGCGGGAGATTTCAATGAGCAGTTCTTC. Protein sequence: CASSYVAGDFNEQFF.

This clone was recorded once. The chain employs TRBV7-8 and TRBJ1-3; D not resolved. This CDR3 is 14 amino acids long. Germline V gene data show CDR1 as SGHVS and CDR2 as FQNEAQ. V lost 1 base and J 3 bases, leaving 7 bases between the germline ends. The chain's CDR3 is CASSLVQLGNTIYF. The CDR3 DNA follows: TGTGCCAGCAGCTTAGTACAGCTTGGAAACACCATATATTTT.

The chain combines TRBV9 with TRBJ2-7, with D possibly being TRBD2 (6 bases). Trimming shortened V by 2 bases and J by 2 bases, and 11 bases separated the two germline ends. This CDR3 is built from 14 residues. From germline, CDR1 is SGDLS and CDR2 YYNGEE. DNA for the CDR3: TGTGCCAGCAGCGTGGGAGGACCTACCTACGAGCAGTACTTC. It codes for CASSVGGPTYEQYF.

The chain carries TRBV18 and TRBJ1-2, with unresolved D. Germline V lookup: CDR1 KGHSH, CDR2 LQKENI. Trimming took 1 base from V and 2 from J, leaving 11 bases between them. The CDR3 has 15 residues. The CDR3 protein is CASSPRGTKNYGYTF. The CDR3 region has the DNA TGTGCCAGCTCACCACGAGGAACAAAAAACTATGGCTACACCTTC.

V gene TRBV27 combines with J gene TRBJ2-5; D is unclear. Germline CDR1 is MNHEY and CDR2 is SMNVEV (reference sequence). V lost 0 bases and J 5 bases, leaving 7 bases between the germline ends. The CDR3 has 13 amino acids. The CDR3 spells CASSLSFGETQYF. In nucleotides, the CDR3 is TGTGCCAGCAGTTTATCGTTCGGGGAGACCCAGTACTTC.

The chain has TRBV18 and TRBJ1-4; D gene unclear. Germline-derived CDR1 and CDR2 are KGHSH and LQKENI. With 6 bases removed from V and 0 bases from J, the gap between germline ends came to 14 bases. The CDR3 loop spans 16 amino acids. The CDR3 here is CASSPGPPATNEKLFF. Here the CDR3 DNA reads TGTGCCAGCTCCCCGGGTCCTCCAGCAACTAATGAAAAACTGTTTTTT. Supplemented by reference TRBV18 and TRBJ1-4, the full variable domain reads NAGVMQNPRHLVRRRGQEARLRCSPMKGHSHVYWYRQLPEEGLKFMVYLQKENIIDESGMPKERFSAEFPKEGPSILRIQQVVRGDSAAYFCASSPGPPATNEKLFFGSGTQLSVL.

The V and J genes are TRBV7-3 and TRBJ2-5, with TRBD2 identical over 8 bases. This CDR3 has 14 residues. The V and J ends lost 5 bases and 3 bases, in that order; junction bases with no gene match: 5. Germline V lookup: CDR1 SGHTA, CDR2 FQGTGA. This CDR3 reads CASSLRGGEETQYF. Here the CDR3 DNA reads TGTGCCAGCAGCCTCCGGGGGGGAGAAGAGACCCAGTACTTC. Using reference TRBV7-3 and TRBJ2-5 for the parts outside the CDR3, the full variable domain is GAGVSQTPSNKVTEKGKYVELRCDPISGHTALYWYRQSLGQGPEFLIYFQGTGAADDSGLPNDRFFAVRPEGSVSTLKIQRTERGDSAVYLCASSLRGGEETQYFGPGTRLLVL.

This clone was picked up one time. The rearrangement joins TRBV6-1 to TRBJ2-7, with 11 bases lining up with TRBD2. This CDR3 is built from 21 residues. The germline CDR1 and CDR2 sequences are MNHNS and SASEGT. Losses at the gene ends were 1 base for V and 2 bases for J; bases not matched to a gene: 19. This chain's CDR3 is CASSEGDSVSLAGGPPYEQYF. CDR3 nucleotides: TGTGCCAGCAGTGAAGGGGACAGTGTCAGCCTAGCGGGAGGCCCCCCCTACGAGCAGTACTTC.

The CDR3 here is CASSILRQRDGYTF. CDR3 coding DNA: TGTGCCAGTAGTATTTTGAGGCAGCGGGATGGCTACACCTTC. The chain recombines TRBV19 with TRBJ1-2, with D unclear. This CDR3 comprises 14 residues. The germline V gene has CDR1 LNHDA and CDR2 SQIVND (reference sequence). The V gene lost 3 bases and the J gene lost 6 bases, with 14 bases spanning the gap.

This chain connects TRBV11-2 to TRBJ1-4; D not resolved. The V and J ends lost 1 base and 5 bases respectively, with 17 bases between them. Germline lookup yields CDR1 SGHAT and CDR2 FQNNGV. The CDR3 sequence is 17 residues long. CDR3 bases: TGTGCCAGCAGCTTAGGGTTAAGGCTTACTATAAATGAAAAACTGTTTTTT. Protein sequence: CASSLGLRLTINEKLFF.

The gene calls are TRBV7-9 and TRBJ1-1; 8 bases agree with TRBD1. V was clipped by 2 bases and J by 4 bases; unmatched bases: 9. The length of the CDR3 is 16 residues. Germline V gene data show CDR1 as SEHNR and CDR2 as FQNEAQ (reference sequence). CDR3 protein: CASSLPRTGSSTEAFF. In DNA form, the CDR3 reads TGTGCCAGCAGCTTACCCAGGACAGGGTCTAGCACTGAAGCTTTCTTT.

J is TRBJ1-1 and V is TRBV6-5; 10 bases are shared with TRBD1. There are 15 residues in the CDR3. V dropped 6 bases and J dropped 1; count of bases not matched to a gene: 5. The germline V gene has CDR1 MNHEY and CDR2 SVGAGI. CDR3 sequence reads: CASSRQGAWNTEAFF. CDR3 sequence (DNA): TGTGCCAGCAGCCGACAGGGGGCTTGGAACACTGAAGCTTTCTTT.

This clone appeared a single time. The genes are TRBV6-5 and TRBJ1-2, with a possible D match to TRBD1 (6 bases). This CDR3 region has 13 residues. V was shortened by 6 bases and J by 4 bases, with 12 bases between the two germline ends. Germline lookup yields CDR1 MNHEY and CDR2 SVGAGI. The CDR3: CASRRTAVYGYTF. DNA for the CDR3: TGTGCCAGCAGAAGGACAGCTGTCTATGGCTACACCTTC.

V is TRBV28 and J is TRBJ2-1; 14 bases match TRBD2. Trimming cost V 5 bases and J 13 bases; bases outside gene matches: 7. CDR1 and CDR2 from the germline V gene are MDHEN and SYDVKM. CDR3 length: 14 amino acids. CDR3 sequence: CASSLGLAGVGQFF. The CDR3 region has the DNA TGTGCCAGCAGTCTGGGACTAGCGGGAGTGGGACAGTTCTTC.

V and J are TRBV12-3 or TRBV12-4 and TRBJ2-7, with 7 bases that match TRBD1. V lost 6 bases and J lost 1; bases outside the gene matches: 3. The CDR3 has 13 residues. The CDR3 loop reads CASRKTGSYEQYF. DNA of the CDR3: TGTGCCAGCAGAAAGACAGGGTCCTACGAGCAGTACTTC.

The chain joins TRBV9 to TRBJ2-1; 10 nucleotides align to TRBD1. CDR3 length equals 18 residues. CDR1 and CDR2 from the germline V gene are SGDLS and YYNGEE. The ends lost 4 bases at V and 5 bases at J; junction bases unmatched: 15. CDR3 residues: CASSHRDRGPGSHNEQFF. Written as DNA, the CDR3 is TGTGCCAGCAGCCACCGGGACAGGGGACCCGGTTCTCACAATGAGCAGTTCTTC.

A note on this clone: The sample has other DNA sequences that encode this CDR3 too. The chain recombines TRBV5-1 with TRBJ1-2; D is unresolved. CDR3 size: 12 residues. Trimming cost V 4 bases and J 6 bases, with 10 bases left between them. CDR1 is SGHRS, CDR2 YFSETQ, per germline. CDR3 nucleotide sequence: TGCGCCAGCAGCCCCCGGGGAGATGGCTACACCTTC. This encodes CASSPRGDGYTF. Complete variable domain (other parts from reference TRBV5-1 and TRBJ1-2): KAGVTQTPRYLIKTRGQQVTLSCSPISGHRSVSWYQQTPGQGLQFLFEYFSETQRNKGNFPGRFSGRQFSNSRSEMNVSTLELGDSALYLCASSPRGDGYTFGSGTRLTVV.

This clone showed up just a few times. The V and J genes are TRBV7-2 and TRBJ2-5; D may be TRBD1 (6 bases). The CDR3 length is 16 residues. Trimming shortened V by 0 bases and J by 1 base, and 12 bases separated the two germline ends. Germline CDR1 SGHTA, CDR2 FQGNSA. The CDR3: CASSLAGQGIQETQYF. DNA of the CDR3: TGTGCCAGCAGCTTAGCTGGGCAGGGGATCCAAGAGACCCAGTACTTC.

The chain uses TRBV7-3 and TRBJ1-1; D is uncertain. Between the trimmed V and J ends, which lost 0 bases and 2 bases, there was a span of 7 bases. Germline CDR1 and CDR2: SGHTA and FQGTGA. CDR3 length equals 14 residues. The CDR3 is CASSLTRYNTEAFF. Written as DNA, the CDR3 is TGTGCCAGCAGCTTAACCAGGTACAACACTGAAGCTTTCTTT.

The V call is TRBV11-2, the J call TRBJ2-1; 8 positions agree with TRBD2. This CDR3 comprises 16 residues. Germline assignment: CDR1 SGHAT and CDR2 FQNNGV. Trimming removed 5 bases from V and 2 bases from J; junction bases left unmatched: 8. The CDR3 region is CASSLLREGPYNEQFF. The CDR3 coding sequence is TGTGCCAGCAGCCTTTTACGGGAGGGCCCCTACAATGAGCAGTTCTTC.

This chain connects TRBV24-1 to TRBJ2-3; 9 bases agree with TRBD2. CDR1 KGHDR and CDR2 SFDVKD come from the germline V gene. This CDR3 comprises 16 residues. J lost 2 bases, V lost 2 bases, and 4 bases had no gene match. For the CDR3, the DNA is TGTGCCACCAGTGATTCGTCTAGCGGGAACACAGATACGCAGTATTTT. Protein sequence: CATSDSSSGNTDTQYF.

A single count supports this clone. The chain employs TRBV5-4 and TRBJ2-2; 9 nucleotides match TRBD2. Trimming at V came to 3 bases and at J to 1 base, leaving 7 bases not matched to a gene. CDR1 is SGHNT and CDR2 is YYREEE in the germline V gene (reference sequence). CDR3 length: 17 amino acids. CDR3 nucleotide sequence: TGTGCCAGCAGCTCTACCGCGGGAGGGCGGAACACCGGGGAGCTGTTTTTT. Amino acid sequence: CASSSTAGGRNTGELFF.